These 9 T cell receptor beta chains originate from one sample sequenced in a study of cytomegalovirus exposure and HLA in healthy donors. 13 Jbeta primers and 60 Vbeta primers were used for the PCR. The assay was immunoSEQ multiplex PCR, and TCRdb's table has in-frame clones only and misses some. Here the sample spans 55,000 to 70,000 clones, roughly 89% being singletons. The sample was PBMCs. Every receptor here comes from a woman aged 30 to 39 in good health and CMV-seronegative.

The table lists this clone with a count of one. V usage is TRBV5-1 and J usage is TRBJ1-2; 7 bases align to TRBD1. This CDR3 has 15 amino acids. The V and J ends lost 5 bases and 2 bases, in that order; junction bases with no gene match: 9. Germline V gene lookup returns CDR1 SGHRS and CDR2 YFSETQ. CDR3: CASRVWDSENYGYTF. CDR3 nucleotides: TGCGCCAGCAGAGTTTGGGACAGCGAGAACTATGGCTACACCTTC.

The chain employs TRBV4-3 and TRBJ1-6; the match to TRBD1 covers 10 bases. J was trimmed by 5 bases and V by 3 bases; bases with no gene match: 1. CDR1 and CDR2 from the germline V gene are LGHNA and YSLEER. The CDR3 is made up of 15 amino acids. CDR3 in DNA: TGCGCCAGCAGCCACGGGACAGGGGATAATTCACCCCTCCACTTT. Residues: CASSHGTGDNSPLHF.

The chain links TRBV7-9 to TRBJ1-2, with TRBD1 matching over 7 bases. V shed 5 bases, J shed 3 bases, and the junction held 6 bases outside the gene matches. CDR3 length: 14 residues. CDR1 and CDR2 from the germline V gene are SEHNR and FQNEAQ (reference sequence). The CDR3 here is CASSSRTGYYGYTF. The CDR3 DNA follows: TGTGCCAGCAGCAGCAGGACAGGATACTATGGCTACACCTTC.

This chain connects TRBV7-6 to TRBJ2-1; D is perhaps TRBD2 (6 bases). This CDR3 region has 14 residues. Germline-derived CDR1 and CDR2 are SGHVS and FNYEAQ. V lost 0 bases, J lost 8 bases, and 11 bases lay in between. This CDR3 is CASSLAEGGYEQFF. The CDR3 bases are TGTGCCAGCAGCTTAGCGGAGGGAGGCTATGAGCAGTTCTTC.

This chain connects TRBV29-1 to TRBJ2-1, with 9 bases matching TRBD2. The CDR3 is 16 residues long. Germline values: CDR1 SQVTM, CDR2 ANQGSEA. Trimming at V came to 2 bases and at J to 1 base, leaving 6 bases not matched to a gene. The CDR3 region is CSVETVLAGSYNEQFF. In DNA, the CDR3 is TGCAGCGTTGAAACGGTTCTAGCGGGGTCCTACAATGAGCAGTTCTTC.

V is TRBV29-1 and J is TRBJ1-1, with 8 bases matching TRBD1. The germline V gene encodes CDR1 SQVTM and CDR2 ANQGSEA. V trimming: 7 bases; J trimming: 2 bases; junction bases outside the gene matches: 6. There are 13 residues in the CDR3. The CDR3 region is CSGRQGPNTEAFF. In DNA, the CDR3 is TGCAGCGGGCGACAGGGGCCCAACACTGAAGCTTTCTTT.

V gene TRBV19 combines with J gene TRBJ1-4, with TRBD1 as a possible D gene (6 bases). The CDR3 sequence is 15 residues long. CDR1 is LNHDA and CDR2 is SQIVND in the germline V gene (reference sequence). V was trimmed by 3 bases and J by 5 bases, leaving 13 bases between them. The CDR3 loop is CASSIGGQLNEKLFF. Written as DNA, the CDR3 is TGTGCCAGTAGTATCGGTGGACAGTTGAATGAAAAACTGTTTTTT.

This sequence joins TRBV9 and TRBJ2-3; 11 bases line up with TRBD2. Germline V gene data show CDR1 as SGDLS and CDR2 as YYNGEE. This CDR3 comprises 13 residues. V shed 0 bases and J 11 bases; nucleotides not matched to a gene: 2. CDR3 amino acids: CASSVGLAGGQYF. As DNA, the CDR3 is TGTGCCAGCAGCGTAGGCCTAGCGGGGGGGCAGTATTTT. Full variable domain (outside the CDR3, taken from reference TRBV9 and TRBJ2-3): DSGVTQTPKHLITATGQRVTLRCSPRSGDLSVYWYQQSLDQGLQFLIQYYNGEERAKGNILERFSAQQFPDLHSELNLSSLELGDSALYFCASSVGLAGGQYFGPGTRLTVL.

J is TRBJ2-2 and V is TRBV7-3; D may be TRBD2 (5 bases). CDR1 is SGHTA and CDR2 is FQGTGA in the germline V gene. V lost 3 bases to trimming and J lost 7 bases, with 9 bases between them. This CDR3 comprises 13 residues. The CDR3 nucleotides read TGTGCCAGCAGCTTTAATAGCGACGGGGAGCTGTTTTTT. Its translation: CASSFNSDGELFF.